This TCR beta chain comes out of a study of blood T cell repertoires in COVID-19. Overall study: The samples span acute and convalescent COVID-19 from the United States, Italy and Spain. The cDNA or gDNA used as material had been derived from T cells, B-cell-depleted T cells, or PBMCs.

The authors' processing: The authors estimated nucleated cell counts from reference gene primer amplification. Repertoires were generated with immunoSEQ multiplex PCR, while TCRdb's copy carries only in-frame clones and drops some. The V and J calls and clone size were taken over from that table, and D and trimming were inferred from the DNA. The table includes about 210,000 clones, about 91% detected once. Deletions cut 4 bases from V and 0 bases from J, with 13 bases between. The CDR3 runs 16 residues. CDR1 and CDR2 (germline): MNHNS, SASEGT. Sequencing input: peripheral blood. The sequence was obtained from a man aged 25-45 years with acute or convalescent COVID-19. The chain links TRBV6-1 to TRBJ1-3; D unresolved. The CDR3 DNA reads TGTGCCAGCAGTGGAACGTTGGAGGTCTCTGGAAACACCATATATTTT. It is translated as CASSGTLEVSGNTIYF.